The T cell receptor beta chain under discussion was sequenced for a study of blood T cell repertoires in COVID-19. Study context: Samples came from the United States, Italy and Spain, spanning acute and convalescent COVID-19. From T cells, B-cell-depleted T cells, or PBMCs came the material, which was cDNA or gDNA.

Source study methods: Reference gene primer amplification yielded estimated nucleated cell counts. Using immunoSEQ multiplex PCR, the repertoire was profiled, and TCRdb retains in-frame clones only, with some absent. V and J calls and clone size are as listed in that table; D and trimming were resolved from the DNA. The table includes about 62,000 clones, 86% detected once. Per the germline V gene, CDR1 is SGHRS and CDR2 is YFSETQ. V dropped 0 bases and J dropped 2 bases, with 8 bases sitting between them. This CDR3 has 14 residues. The sample taken for sequencing was peripheral blood. This sequence joins TRBV5-1 and TRBJ1-1; D is uncertain. The clonotype was recovered from a woman older than 75 with acute or convalescent COVID-19. The CDR3 coding sequence is TGCGCCAGCAGCTTGGCCCGAGCTAACACTGAAGCTTTCTTT. Translation gives CASSLARANTEAFF.